The text below deals with one T cell receptor beta chain. This clonotype was found a few times. Which antigen it targets is not known. Nothing much larger sits one base from this clone, and base qualities are not available. This sample is part of a study of T cells in Graves' hyperthyroidism and ophthalmopathy (dated by TCRdb to the late 2010s). Broadly, across the study: Peripheral blood was sampled at the time of initial diagnosis, prior to any treatment. To identify distinguishing TCR V-J signatures, a discovery cohort of some 100 patients was used, comprising 43 with Graves' ophthalmopathy and 55 to 65 with stable Graves' hyperthyroidism. Prospective prediction of ophthalmopathy was tested in an independent validation cohort of approximately 18 hyperthyroidism patients and some 17 patients who later progressed to ophthalmopathy. For training and testing, the 100 or so patients in the discovery cohort were randomly divided in a 7:3 ratio. In more than 5 Graves' hyperthyroidism patients, the study also compared T-cell repertoires from thyroid tissue with T-cell repertoires from blood. Once sampling was done, hyperthyroidism patients were given methimazole at a starting dose of 30 mg daily, whereas ophthalmopathy patients were given high-dose intravenous methylprednisolone. According to the paper, TCR Vbeta CDR3 sequencing was carried out on approximately 140 peripheral blood samples, which came from some 41 ophthalmopathy, around 74 hyperthyroidism and around 17 progressor patients. Overall results and qualifications from the work: In validation, the model predicted progression to ophthalmopathy with 55% to 71% sensitivity and less than 80% specificity, a median of about 6 months before onset. No statistical method was used to fix the sample size in advance, and group allocation was not hidden from the investigators. Blood samples also contained most of the expanded thyroid clonotypes (frequency above 0.001), which suggests that blood repertoires may reflect thyroid immune responses. In cross-validation, a model built on a 13 V-J signature told ophthalmopathy apart from stable hyperthyroidism with approximately 90% sensitivity and around 83% specificity, and in testing the same model reached 80%/75%.

The junction shows trimming of 5 bases on V and 4 bases on J, plus 12 bases between the germline ends. The CDR3 numbers 14 residues from cysteine through phenylalanine. Solely the CDR3 DNA is kept, with 42 bases framed from the first base. CDR1 is given as SGHTA and CDR2 as FQGNSA, both from the germline V gene. Stable Graves' hyperthyroidism was defined as no progression to ophthalmopathy during 18 months of follow-up. Hyperthyroidism patients were newly diagnosed, had a disease duration of under 2 months, and were aged 18 to 65 years. Exclusion was applied to patients with uncontrolled infections, other autoimmune diseases, pregnancy or lactation. Diagnoses were established on the basis of clinical symptoms, serum thyroxine and TRAb, thyroid ultrasound, and orbital computed tomography. PBMCs were separated from over 9 ml of fresh peripheral blood using Ficoll-Paque density gradient centrifugation. Total RNA was extracted using Trizol reagent, and RNA quality was assessed on an Agilent 2100 Bioanalyzer.

The TCR beta CDR3 regions were amplified from RNA transcripts. For the first round of RT-PCR on the TCR CDR3, the HTBI primer set was used together with the Qiagen OneStep RT-PCR kit. A second multiplex PCR round built the libraries, followed by size selection and purification. Paired-end sequencing of the libraries was performed with 100 bp reads on an Illumina HiSeq2000. Concerning the study's data processing: SOAPnuke was used to process the raw data, with reads discarded if the reads contained adapters or uncalled bases, had a mean Phred below 15, or lacked an exact constant-primer or identifier match. COPE v1.2.5 was used to merge the high-quality paired reads, and each unique nucleotide sequence was defined as a clonotype. Clonotypes were aligned to IMGT TRBV, TRBD and TRBJ reference segments using MiTCR v1.1. The analysis included only V-J combinations with a frequency above 0.0001, which together covered around 99% of the repertoires. A TCS score was defined as the ratio of F50 (clonal expansion) to E x V (chaos), with BLOSUM62-based TCRdist applied between CDR3 peptides within each V-J. Welch's t-statistics and random forest reduced roughly 530 V-J features to some 14, which were used in a naive Bayes classifier (R e1071). Clones were called with MiXCR by TCRdb after fastp trimmed the public reads at Q25, and only in-frame beta chains were retained. Merged by CDR3 protein, the rows form single entries marked with the most common genes and DNA. The authors' filters were not applied to this entry. The sample records over 650,000 distinct CDR3 sequences, 16% of which are singletons. The top ten constitute roughly 8% of the sample.

The TCR originated in a man between 18 and 29 years old with Graves' hyperthyroidism. Recombination connected TRBV7-2 to TRBJ1-5; TRBD1 is possibly the D segment (5 matching bases). Sequenced input: blood. The CDR3 region has the sequence CASSPSTGNQPQHF. DNA sequence: TGTGCCAGCAGCCCAAGCACAGGTAATCAGCCCCAGCATTTT.